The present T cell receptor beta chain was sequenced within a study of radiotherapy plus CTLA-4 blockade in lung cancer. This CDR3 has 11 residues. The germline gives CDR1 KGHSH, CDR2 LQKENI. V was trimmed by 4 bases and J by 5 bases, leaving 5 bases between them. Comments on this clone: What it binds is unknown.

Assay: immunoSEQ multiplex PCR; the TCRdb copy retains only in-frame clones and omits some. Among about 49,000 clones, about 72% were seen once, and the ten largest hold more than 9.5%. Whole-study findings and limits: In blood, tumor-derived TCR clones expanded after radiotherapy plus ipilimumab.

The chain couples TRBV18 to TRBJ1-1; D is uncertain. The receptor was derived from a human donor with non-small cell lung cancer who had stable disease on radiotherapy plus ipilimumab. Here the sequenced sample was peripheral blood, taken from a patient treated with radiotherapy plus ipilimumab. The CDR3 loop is CASSLRTEAFF. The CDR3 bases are TGTGCCAGCTCACTTAGGACTGAAGCTTTCTTT.